Described below is a single T cell receptor beta chain sequence and its context. The CDR3 extends over 13 amino acids. V was pared by 5 bases and J by 3 bases, with 2 bases of the junction left unmatched. Germline V gives CDR1 MNHEY, CDR2 SVGAGI. Measured with immunoSEQ multiplex PCR; TCRdb has only the in-frame clones, and not every one. Of approximately 7,700 clones in the sample, 90% to 95% are singletons; the top ten hold roughly 0.53%. This specimen comes from a study of monozygotic twins with cystic fibrosis. The sequence came from a boy under 10 years old with cystic fibrosis. Sequencing was done on a sample of blood. The genes are TRBV6-5 and TRBJ2-5; 8 bases are a match to TRBD1. The DNA of the CDR3 is TGTGCCAGCAGTAAGGACAGGGAAGAGACCCAGTACTTC. This gives the protein CASSKDREETQYF.